The 25 T cell receptor beta chains reported below all come from one sample, sequenced in a study of blood T cells in healthy people across ages. A second PCR, run for 7 to 11 cycles, used a sample-barcoded 5' primer plus a J-beta primer mix. TCRdb re-derived calls from the 5' RACE reads in MiXCR, one entry per CDR3 protein. The repertoire has some 1,800,000 distinct CDR3 sequences, around 42% of them found once; the top ten carry about 23%. The material sequenced was blood. The origin of the receptors is a human donor in good health.

This clonotype has a handful of counts. The V gene is TRBV7-6, the J gene TRBJ2-5; 9 bases are a match to TRBD1. The end of the DNA fits TRBJ2-7 better, so the J call may be wrong. Germline CDR1 SGHVS, CDR2 FNYEAQ. CDR3 length: 15 amino acids. CDR3: CASSDAGQGTDEQYF. DNA of the CDR3: TGTGCCAGCAGCGACGCGGGACAGGGTACCGACGAGCAGTACTTC.

This clonotype was picked up many times. J is TRBJ2-4 and V is TRBV7-2; D might be TRBD1 (6 bases). There are 16 residues in the CDR3. CDR1 is SGHTA and CDR2 is FQGNSA in the germline V gene. Trimming took off 4 bases at V and 9 bases at J, with 22 bases between the two ends. CDR3 nucleotide sequence: TGTGCCAGCAGCTCCACCGGGACATATTCCACCGGCATTCAGTACTTC. This sequence encodes CASSSTGTYSTGIQYF.

This sequence joins TRBV25-1 and TRBJ1-4; D may be TRBD1 (5 bases). V gave up 0 bases and J gave up 3 bases, with 11 bases separating them. The CDR3 covers 16 residues. Germline assignment: CDR1 MGHDK and CDR2 SYGVNS. The CDR3 here is CASSEYWGLSNEKLFF. The CDR3 DNA is TGTGCCAGCAGTGAATATTGGGGGTTGTCTAATGAAAAACTGTTTTTT.

The chain carries TRBV9 and TRBJ2-5; D unclear. From germline, CDR1 is SGDLS and CDR2 YYNGEE. V was trimmed by 1 base and J by 0 bases, leaving 4 bases between them. The CDR3 runs to 13 residues. The CDR3 region is CASSVYHQETQYF. The CDR3, as DNA: TGTGCCAGCAGCGTATACCACCAAGAGACCCAGTACTTC.

This clonotype showed up just a few times. This chain links TRBV5-6 with TRBJ2-5; D ambiguous. Trimming took 1 base from V and 1 from J, leaving 8 bases between them. This CDR3 is 14 amino acids long. Germline V gene lookup returns CDR1 SGHDT and CDR2 YYEEEE. Here the CDR3 reads CASSLIVAQETQYF. The CDR3 DNA reads as TGTGCCAGCAGCTTGATCGTGGCCCAAGAGACCCAGTACTTC.

The chain carries TRBV5-1 and TRBJ2-3, with a weak D call TRBD2 (5 bases). The CDR3 runs to 16 residues. V was shortened by 4 bases and J by 2 bases, with 17 bases between the two germline ends. Germline V lookup: CDR1 SGHRS, CDR2 YFSETQ. The CDR3 region is CASSPRRSGPTDTQYF. The CDR3, as DNA: TGCGCCAGCAGCCCCCGACGAAGCGGCCCCACAGATACGCAGTATTTT.

The V call is TRBV7-2, the J call TRBJ2-3; D gene uncertain. Germline V gene data show CDR1 as SGHTA and CDR2 as FQGNSA. Trimming took 5 bases from V and 7 from J, leaving 13 bases between them. The CDR3 is 13 amino acids. The CDR3 nucleotides are TGTGCCAGCAGCCAAACGCTGAGTAATACGCAGTATTTT. It specifies CASSQTLSNTQYF.

V and J are TRBV29-1 and TRBJ2-1, with 7 bases lining up with TRBD1. The CDR3 length is 14 residues. CDR1 is SQVTM, CDR2 ANQGSEA, per germline. Unmatched junction bases numbered 7, after V lost 3 bases and J lost 5 bases. The chain's CDR3 is CSVDPDRTNNEQFF. CDR3 nucleotide sequence: TGCAGCGTTGATCCGGACAGGACGAACAATGAGCAGTTCTTC.

This clonotype was seen a few times. The genes are TRBV4-3 and TRBJ2-5; 10 nucleotides line up with TRBD1. V gave up 0 bases and J gave up 4 bases; unmatched junction bases: 5. CDR1 LGHNA and CDR2 YSLEER come from the germline V gene. The CDR3 totals 16 residues. CDR3 in amino acids: CASSQEVGTGAETQYF. As DNA, the CDR3 is TGCGCCAGCAGCCAAGAAGTAGGGACAGGGGCAGAGACCCAGTACTTC.

J is TRBJ1-2 and V is TRBV5-1; D is possibly TRBD1 (5 bases). From germline, CDR1 is SGHRS and CDR2 YFSETQ. The ends were cut back, 0 bases at V and 6 bases at J, with 9 bases in the middle. CDR3 length: 13 residues. The CDR3: CASSLAGNDGYTF. CDR3 bases: TGCGCCAGCAGCTTGGCAGGGAACGATGGCTACACCTTC.

The CDR3 is CASSAVPRGTDTQYF. DNA of the CDR3: TGTGCCAGCAGTGCAGTACCTAGGGGCACAGATACGCAGTATTTT. The genes are TRBV25-1 and TRBJ2-3, with D hard to call. The CDR3 has 15 amino acids. Deletions cut 4 bases from V and 1 base from J, with 12 bases between. Germline CDR1 is MGHDK and CDR2 is SYGVNS.

This chain links TRBV20-1 with TRBJ2-1; 9 positions agree with TRBD2. Trimming cost V 1 base and J 6 bases; bases outside gene matches: 13. The CDR3 runs to 17 residues. CDR1 is DFQATT and CDR2 is SNEGSKA in the germline V gene (reference sequence). DNA for the CDR3: TGCAGTGCTAGAGGGGTATCGTTGCGGGGGGGGCTCAATGAGCAGTTCTTC. Protein product: CSARGVSLRGGLNEQFF.

In DNA form, the CDR3 reads TGCAGTGCTAGATCCCAGCGGGGGGGTATGGAGACCCAGTACTTC. Translating gives CSARSQRGGMETQYF. The chain joins TRBV20-1 to TRBJ2-5; 10 bases are a match to TRBD2. This CDR3 has 15 residues. The germline V gene has CDR1 DFQATT and CDR2 SNEGSKA (reference sequence). V lost 2 bases, J lost 5 bases, and 8 bases stayed unmatched.

This chain connects TRBV13 to TRBJ2-5; possible D gene TRBD1, 6 bases. The end of the DNA fits TRBJ2-7 better, so the J call may be wrong. There are 15 residues in the CDR3. Germline values: CDR1 PRHDT, CDR2 FYEKMQ (reference sequence). CDR3 sequence (DNA): TGTGCCAGCAGCTTAAAGGGCAGGGACAATAACGAGCAGTACTTC. It yields the protein CASSLKGRDNNEQYF.

This clonotype came up a few times. CDR3 bases: TGCGCCAGCAGCTCGCAGGCGGCTGTATACAATGAGCAGTTCTTC. Its protein product is CASSSQAAVYNEQFF. The V gene is TRBV5-1, the J gene TRBJ2-1; D remains unclear. Trimming left V 3 bases short and J 4 bases short, with 14 bases between. The length of the CDR3 is 15 residues. CDR1 and CDR2 from the germline V gene are SGHRS and YFSETQ. The full variable domain, with the rest looked up from reference TRBV5-1 and TRBJ2-1, is KAGVTQTPRYLIKTRGQQVTLSCSPISGHRSVSWYQQTPGQGLQFLFEYFSETQRNKGNFPGRFSGRQFSNSRSEMNVSTLELGDSALYLCASSSQAAVYNEQFFGPGTRLTVL.

V usage is TRBV6-1 and J usage is TRBJ2-7; TRBD2 matches 10 bases. The CDR3 covers 15 residues. The germline V gene has CDR1 MNHNS and CDR2 SASEGT. After removal of 2 bases from V and 2 bases from J, the junction contained 3 bases not matched to a gene. CDR3 protein: CASSEQRGGTYEQYF. The CDR3 region has the DNA TGTGCCAGCAGTGAACAGCGGGGGGGAACCTACGAGCAGTACTTC.

This clonotype was counted between two and nine times. This chain uses TRBV19 with TRBJ2-3, with D unclear. Germline loops: CDR1 LNHDA, CDR2 SQIVND (reference sequence). The length of the CDR3 is 12 residues. V was pared by 9 bases and J by 4 bases, with 11 bases between. The CDR3 spells CASLADADTQYF. In DNA, the CDR3 is TGTGCCAGCCTGGCCGATGCAGATACGCAGTATTTT.

This clonotype was seen a handful of times. The genes are TRBV29-1 and TRBJ2-3; D is unresolved. This CDR3 has 12 amino acids. V shed 7 bases and J shed 0 bases, with 8 bases lying between them. Germline V gene sequence: CDR1 SQVTM, CDR2 ANQGSEA. This CDR3 reads CSAKRSTDTQYF. DNA of the CDR3: TGCAGCGCCAAAAGGAGCACAGATACGCAGTATTTT.

The chain uses TRBV5-1 and TRBJ2-2, with 8 positions matching TRBD1. CDR1 and CDR2 from the germline V gene are SGHRS and YFSETQ. Trimming at V came to 0 bases and at J to 1 base, leaving 5 bases not matched to a gene. This CDR3 has 17 amino acids. CDR3 amino acids: CASSLAPGQGNTGELFF. The CDR3, as DNA: TGCGCCAGCAGCTTGGCCCCCGGACAGGGGAACACCGGGGAGCTGTTTTTT.

The rearrangement uses TRBV27 and TRBJ2-1; 10 bases match TRBD2. The germline V gene has CDR1 MNHEY and CDR2 SMNVEV (reference sequence). The junction had 17 bases not matched to a gene; V was cut back by 5 bases and J by 1 base. The CDR3 is 20 residues long. CDR3 in DNA: TGTGCCAGCAGTCCCCTTACTGAACTAGCGGGGTATTGGTCCTACAATGAGCAGTTCTTC. Translation gives CASSPLTELAGYWSYNEQFF.

The sample holds a few counts of this clonotype. The V gene is TRBV6-1, the J gene TRBJ2-1; 8 nucleotides align to TRBD2. CDR3 size: 15 residues. Trimming cost V 2 bases and J 8 bases; bases outside gene matches: 8. Germline CDR1 is MNHNS and CDR2 is SASEGT. The CDR3 sequence: CASSERTSSGDEQFF. CDR3 sequence (DNA): TGTGCCAGCAGTGAAAGGACTAGCTCTGGCGATGAGCAGTTCTTC.

This clonotype was counted between two and nine times. The V call is TRBV7-2, the J call TRBJ2-4; D may be TRBD1 (6 bases). Trimming pared 4 bases from V and 8 bases from J, leaving 12 bases between. This CDR3 contains 13 residues. Germline V gene data show CDR1 as SGHTA and CDR2 as FQGNSA. The CDR3 nucleotides are TGTGCCAGCAGCTCGAGGGCAGGGGACATTCAGTACTTC. It is translated as CASSSRAGDIQYF.

This clonotype was found a few times. The chain combines TRBV2 with TRBJ2-7; no clear D. There are 15 residues in the CDR3. V lost 6 bases and J lost 0, with 15 bases in between. Per the germline V gene, CDR1 is SNHLY and CDR2 is FYNNEI. Written as DNA, the CDR3 is TGTGCCAGCAGCGAACGACTTTCAAGCTCCTACGAGCAGTACTTC. This codes for CASSERLSSSYEQYF.

This clonotype was detected only a few times. J is TRBJ1-1 and V is TRBV18; D remains unclear. The CDR3 length is 13 residues. V lost 1 base to trimming and J lost 6 bases, with 9 bases between them. Per the germline V gene, CDR1 is KGHSH and CDR2 is LQKENI. CDR3 protein: CASSPRQWAEAFF. Written as DNA, the CDR3 is TGTGCCAGCTCACCACGGCAGTGGGCTGAAGCTTTCTTT. The full variable domain, completed using reference TRBV18 and TRBJ1-1, is NAGVMQNPRHLVRRRGQEARLRCSPMKGHSHVYWYRQLPEEGLKFMVYLQKENIIDESGMPKERFSAEFPKEGPSILRIQQVVRGDSAAYFCASSPRQWAEAFFGQGTRLTVV.

Ten or more counts support this clonotype. The V gene is TRBV12-3 or TRBV12-4, the J gene TRBJ2-3; unclear D gene. CDR3 length equals 13 residues. V lost 3 bases and J 2 bases, leaving 6 bases between the germline ends. This CDR3 is CASSLPPTDTQYF. In nucleotides, the CDR3 is TGTGCCAGCAGTTTGCCCCCCACAGATACGCAGTATTTT.